This T cell receptor (beta chain) was documented in a study of regulatory T cells in long-lasting Graves disease. Time point given: newly diagnosed GD, antithyroid drugs for less than 3 months. Making the TCR library involved RNA that had been extracted from PBMCs. Study results and limitations: New patients shared fewer public clonotypes (about 970) than persistent patients did (about 2,700). The study found lower TCR diversity in persistent Graves' patients than in newly diagnosed ones.

Investigators prepared the TCR beta libraries by applying iRepertoire HTBI primers and Arm-PCR of CDR3 regions. TCRdb independently ran MiXCR on the multiplex PCR reads; one entry per CDR3 protein. The sample has a few hundred thousand distinct CDR3 sequences; about a sixth are singletons. CDR1 and CDR2 from the germline V gene are MGHRA and YSYEKL. Trimming took 5 bases from V and 1 from J; bases not matched to a gene: 6. The CDR3 has 15 amino acids. This clonotype was counted at least ten times. What it binds is unknown. The same sample was also used in a study of T cells in Graves' hyperthyroidism and ophthalmopathy. This second study notes: In the first-round RT-PCR of the TCR CDR3, the HTBI primer set was used. From stable hyperthyroidism, ophthalmopathy was set apart by a 13 V-J model.

This specimen consisted of peripheral blood mononuclear cells (PBMCs), obtained at new diagnosis, from a patient treated with antithyroid drugs. J is TRBJ2-5 and V is TRBV4-1, with 8 bases identical to TRBD2. This clonotype originated in a woman aged 18-30 years with Graves disease. CDR3 amino acids: CASSWVSGVQETQYF. The CDR3 DNA follows: TGCGCCAGCAGCTGGGTTAGCGGGGTCCAAGAGACCCAGTACTTC.